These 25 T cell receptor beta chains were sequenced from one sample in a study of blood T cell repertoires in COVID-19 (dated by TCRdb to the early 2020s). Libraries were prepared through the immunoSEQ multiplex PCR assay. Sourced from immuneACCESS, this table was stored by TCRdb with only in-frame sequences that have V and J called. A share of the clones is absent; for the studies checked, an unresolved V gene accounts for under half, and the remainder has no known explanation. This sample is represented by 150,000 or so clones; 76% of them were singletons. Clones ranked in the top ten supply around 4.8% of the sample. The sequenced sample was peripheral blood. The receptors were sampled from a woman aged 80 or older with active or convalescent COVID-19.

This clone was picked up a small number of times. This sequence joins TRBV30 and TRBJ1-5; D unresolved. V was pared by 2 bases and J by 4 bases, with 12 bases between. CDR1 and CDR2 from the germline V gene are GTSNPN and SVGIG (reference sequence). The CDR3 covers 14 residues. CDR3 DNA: TGTGCCTGGAGTTCGGGCCCGGGGAATCAGCCCCAGCATTTT. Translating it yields CAWSSGPGNQPQHF. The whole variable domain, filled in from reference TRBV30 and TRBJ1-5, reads SQTIHQWPATLVQPVGSPLSLECTVEGTSNPNLYWYRQAAGRGLQLLFYSVGIGQISSEVPQNLSASRPQDRQFILSSKKLLLSDSGFYLCAWSSGPGNQPQHFGDGTRLSIL.

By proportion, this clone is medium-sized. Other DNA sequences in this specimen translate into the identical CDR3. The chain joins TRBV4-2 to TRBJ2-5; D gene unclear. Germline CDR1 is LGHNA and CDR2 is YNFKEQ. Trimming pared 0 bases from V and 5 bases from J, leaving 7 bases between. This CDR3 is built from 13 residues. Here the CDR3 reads CASSQDRVETQYF. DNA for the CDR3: TGTGCCAGCAGCCAAGATAGAGTGGAGACCCAGTACTTC.

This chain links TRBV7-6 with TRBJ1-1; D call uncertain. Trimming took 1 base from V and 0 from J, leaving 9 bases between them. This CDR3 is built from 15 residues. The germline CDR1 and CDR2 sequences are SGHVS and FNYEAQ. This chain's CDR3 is CASSLEARVNTEAFF. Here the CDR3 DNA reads TGTGCCAGCAGCTTAGAAGCCCGAGTGAACACTGAAGCTTTCTTT. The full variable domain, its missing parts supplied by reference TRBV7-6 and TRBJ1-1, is GAGVSQSPRYKVTKRGQDVALRCDPISGHVSLYWYRQALGQGPEFLTYFNYEAQQDKSGLPNDRFSAERPEGSISTLTIQRTEQRDSAMYRCASSLEARVNTEAFFGQGTRLTVV.

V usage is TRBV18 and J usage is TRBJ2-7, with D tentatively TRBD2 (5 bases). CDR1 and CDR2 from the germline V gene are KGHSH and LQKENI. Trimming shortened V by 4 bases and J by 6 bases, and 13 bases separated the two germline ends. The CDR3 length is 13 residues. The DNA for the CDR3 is TGTGCCAGCTCACTGTTACGGGGTACCGAGCAGTACTTC. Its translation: CASSLLRGTEQYF.

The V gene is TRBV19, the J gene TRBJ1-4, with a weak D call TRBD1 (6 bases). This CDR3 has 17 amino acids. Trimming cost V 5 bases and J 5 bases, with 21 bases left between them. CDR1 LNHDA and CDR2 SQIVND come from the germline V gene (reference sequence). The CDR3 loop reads CASSGRGRQAQNEKLFF. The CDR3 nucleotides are TGTGCCAGTAGTGGTCGGGGCAGACAGGCTCAAAATGAAAAACTGTTTTTT.

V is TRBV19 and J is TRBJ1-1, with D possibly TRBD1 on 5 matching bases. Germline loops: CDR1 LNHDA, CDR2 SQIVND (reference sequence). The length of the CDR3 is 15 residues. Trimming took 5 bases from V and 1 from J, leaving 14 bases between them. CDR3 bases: TGTGCCAGTAGTGCCTACCAGGGTCCGAACACTGAAGCTTTCTTT. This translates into CASSAYQGPNTEAFF. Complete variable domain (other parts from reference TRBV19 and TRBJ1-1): DGGITQSPKYLFRKEGQNVTLSCEQNLNHDAMYWYRQDPGQGLRLIYYSQIVNDFQKGDIAEGYSVSREKKESFPLTVTSAQKNPTAFYLCASSAYQGPNTEAFFGQGTRLTVV.

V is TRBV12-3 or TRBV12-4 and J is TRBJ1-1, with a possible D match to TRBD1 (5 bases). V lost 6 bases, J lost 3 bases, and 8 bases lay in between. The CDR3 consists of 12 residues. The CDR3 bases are TGTGCCAGCAGGGGACTGGACACTGAAGCTTTCTTT. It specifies CASRGLDTEAFF.

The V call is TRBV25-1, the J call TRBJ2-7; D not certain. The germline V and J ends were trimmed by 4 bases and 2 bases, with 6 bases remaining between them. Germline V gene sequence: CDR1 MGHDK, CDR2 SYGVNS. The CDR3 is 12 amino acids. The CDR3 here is CASSVVAYEQYF. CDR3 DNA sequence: TGTGCCAGCAGTGTAGTAGCCTACGAGCAGTACTTC.

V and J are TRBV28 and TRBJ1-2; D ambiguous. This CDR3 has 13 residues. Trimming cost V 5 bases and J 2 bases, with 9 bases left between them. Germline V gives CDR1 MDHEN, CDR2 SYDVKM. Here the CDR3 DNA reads TGTGCCAGCAGTCCACATCCCAACTATGGCTACACCTTC. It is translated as CASSPHPNYGYTF.

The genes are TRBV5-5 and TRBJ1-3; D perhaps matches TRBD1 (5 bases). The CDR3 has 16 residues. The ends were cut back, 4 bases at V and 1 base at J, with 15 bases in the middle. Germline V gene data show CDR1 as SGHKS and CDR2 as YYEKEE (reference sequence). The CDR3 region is CASSPDRVLSGNTIYF. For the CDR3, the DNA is TGTGCCAGCAGCCCAGACAGAGTTTTATCTGGAAACACCATATATTTT.

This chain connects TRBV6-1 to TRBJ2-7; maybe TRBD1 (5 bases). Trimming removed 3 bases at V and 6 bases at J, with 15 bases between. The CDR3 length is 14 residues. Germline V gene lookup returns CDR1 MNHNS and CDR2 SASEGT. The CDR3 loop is CASSETAPASEQYF. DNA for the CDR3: TGTGCCAGCAGTGAGACAGCCCCGGCATCCGAGCAGTACTTC.

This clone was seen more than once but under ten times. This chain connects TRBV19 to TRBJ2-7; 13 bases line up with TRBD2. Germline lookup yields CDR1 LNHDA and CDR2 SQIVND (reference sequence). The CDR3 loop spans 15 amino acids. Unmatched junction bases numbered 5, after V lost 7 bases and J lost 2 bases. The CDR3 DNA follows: TGTGCCAGTACGCCCGGGACTAGCGGGGCCTACGAGCAGTACTTC. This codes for CASTPGTSGAYEQYF.

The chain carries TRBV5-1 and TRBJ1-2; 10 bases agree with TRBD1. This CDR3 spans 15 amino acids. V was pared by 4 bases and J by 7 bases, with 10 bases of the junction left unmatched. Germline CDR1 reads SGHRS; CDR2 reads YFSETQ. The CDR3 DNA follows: TGCGCCAGCAGCCCCCGACAGGGGGCGAGTGGTGGCTACACCTTC. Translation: CASSPRQGASGGYTF.

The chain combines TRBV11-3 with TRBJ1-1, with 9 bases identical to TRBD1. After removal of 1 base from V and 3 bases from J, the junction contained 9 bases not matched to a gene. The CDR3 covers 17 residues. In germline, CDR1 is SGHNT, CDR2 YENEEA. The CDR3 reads CASSLGYRGRMDTEAFF. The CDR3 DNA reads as TGTGCCAGCAGCTTAGGTTACAGGGGGCGCATGGACACTGAAGCTTTCTTT.

CDR3 sequence reads: CASRPGGVGNQPQHF. The CDR3 bases are TGTGCCAGCAGACCAGGGGGCGTAGGCAATCAGCCCCAGCATTTT. The chain is built from TRBV2 and TRBJ1-5; 8 bases are shared with TRBD1. CDR1 and CDR2 (germline): SNHLY, FYNNEI. CDR3 length equals 15 residues. The V segment lost 6 bases and the J segment 2 bases; nucleotides outside the gene matches: 6.

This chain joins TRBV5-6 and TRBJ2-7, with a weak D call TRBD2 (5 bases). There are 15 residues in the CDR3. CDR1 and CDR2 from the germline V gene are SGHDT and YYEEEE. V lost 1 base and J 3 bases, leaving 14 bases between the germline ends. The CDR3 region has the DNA TGTGCCAGCAGCTTGCTTAGCCCAGCGGTCTACGAGCAGTACTTC. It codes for CASSLLSPAVYEQYF. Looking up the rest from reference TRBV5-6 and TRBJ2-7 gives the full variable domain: DAGVTQSPTHLIKTRGQQVTLRCSPKSGHDTVSWYQQALGQGPQFIFQYYEEEERQRGNFPDRFSGHQFPNYSSELNVNALLLGDSALYLCASSLLSPAVYEQYFGPGTRLTVT.

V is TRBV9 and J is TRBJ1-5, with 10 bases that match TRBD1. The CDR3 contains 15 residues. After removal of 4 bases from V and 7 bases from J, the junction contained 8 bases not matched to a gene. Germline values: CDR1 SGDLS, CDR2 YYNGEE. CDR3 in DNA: TGTGCCAGCAGCCCAGGACAGGGGGACTGGCAGCCCCAGCATTTT. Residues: CASSPGQGDWQPQHF.

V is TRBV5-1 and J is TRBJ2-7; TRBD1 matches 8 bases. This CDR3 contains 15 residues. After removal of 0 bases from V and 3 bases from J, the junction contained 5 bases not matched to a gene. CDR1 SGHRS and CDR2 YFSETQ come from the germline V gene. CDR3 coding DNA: TGCGCCAGCAGCTTGGGTCAGGGGGCGAGCTACGAGCAGTACTTC. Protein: CASSLGQGASYEQYF.

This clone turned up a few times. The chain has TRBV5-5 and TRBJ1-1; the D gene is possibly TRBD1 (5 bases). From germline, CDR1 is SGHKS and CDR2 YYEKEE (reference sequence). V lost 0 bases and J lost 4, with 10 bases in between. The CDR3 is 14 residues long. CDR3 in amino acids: CASSLVRGGTEAFF. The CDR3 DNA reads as TGTGCCAGCAGCTTGGTAAGGGGTGGCACTGAAGCTTTCTTT.

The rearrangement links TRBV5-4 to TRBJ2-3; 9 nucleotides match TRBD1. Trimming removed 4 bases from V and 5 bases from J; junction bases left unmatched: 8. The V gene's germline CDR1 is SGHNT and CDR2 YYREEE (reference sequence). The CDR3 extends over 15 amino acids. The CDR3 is CASSPGTGMLDTQYF. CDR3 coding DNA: TGTGCCAGCAGCCCCGGGACAGGGATGCTAGATACGCAGTATTTT.

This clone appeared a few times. Here the CDR3 reads CASSPRGIRTGELFF. In nucleotides, the CDR3 is TGCGCCAGCAGCCCACGAGGGATACGCACCGGGGAGCTGTTTTTT. The V gene is TRBV5-1, the J gene TRBJ2-2, with D perhaps matching TRBD2 (5 bases). V lost 4 bases, J lost 4 bases, and 14 bases lay in between. The CDR3 is made up of 15 amino acids. The germline CDR1 and CDR2 sequences are SGHRS and YFSETQ.

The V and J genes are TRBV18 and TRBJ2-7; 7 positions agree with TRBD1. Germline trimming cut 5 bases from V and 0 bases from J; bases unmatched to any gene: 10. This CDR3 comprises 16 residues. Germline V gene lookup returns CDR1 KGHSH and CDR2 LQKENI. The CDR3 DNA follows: TGTGCCAGCTCATCCACGTATACAGGGGCCTCCTACGAGCAGTACTTC. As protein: CASSSTYTGASYEQYF.

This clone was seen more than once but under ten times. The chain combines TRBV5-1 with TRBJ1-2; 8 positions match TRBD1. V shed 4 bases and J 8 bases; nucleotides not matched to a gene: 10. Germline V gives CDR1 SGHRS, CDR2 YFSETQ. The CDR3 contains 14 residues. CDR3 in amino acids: CASSVEQGAQGYTF. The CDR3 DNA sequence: TGCGCCAGCAGCGTGGAGCAGGGGGCGCAGGGCTACACCTTC.

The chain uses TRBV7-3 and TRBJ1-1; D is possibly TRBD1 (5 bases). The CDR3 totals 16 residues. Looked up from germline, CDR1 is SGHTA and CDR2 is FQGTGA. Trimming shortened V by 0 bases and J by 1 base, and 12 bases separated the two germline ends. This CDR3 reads CASSLTHRQQNTEAFF. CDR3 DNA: TGTGCCAGCAGCTTAACCCACAGACAGCAGAACACTGAAGCTTTCTTT.

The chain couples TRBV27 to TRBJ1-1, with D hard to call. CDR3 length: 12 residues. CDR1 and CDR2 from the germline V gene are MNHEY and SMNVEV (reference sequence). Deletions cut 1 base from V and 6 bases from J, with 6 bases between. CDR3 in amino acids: CASSLYGAEAFF. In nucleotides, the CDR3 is TGTGCCAGCAGTTTATATGGAGCTGAAGCTTTCTTT.